This TCR beta chain was recorded in a study of blood T cell repertoires in COVID-19. V lost 1 base and J lost 1, with 17 bases in between. Germline CDR1 and CDR2: MGHRA and YSYEKL. The CDR3 loop spans 17 amino acids. Clones were read by immunoSEQ multiplex PCR, and TCRdb kept only the in-frame ones, dropping some. The sample contains roughly 160,000 clones, about 88% of which appear only once. V usage is TRBV4-1 and J usage is TRBJ2-7; TRBD1 is a possible D gene (6 bases). The sequence derives from a man aged 35-49 years with acute or convalescent COVID-19. What was sequenced was peripheral blood. CDR3 nucleotides: TGCGCCAGCAGCCAAGGGTTACAGGGTGGAGGATCCTACGAGCAGTACTTC. Its protein is CASSQGLQGGGSYEQYF.